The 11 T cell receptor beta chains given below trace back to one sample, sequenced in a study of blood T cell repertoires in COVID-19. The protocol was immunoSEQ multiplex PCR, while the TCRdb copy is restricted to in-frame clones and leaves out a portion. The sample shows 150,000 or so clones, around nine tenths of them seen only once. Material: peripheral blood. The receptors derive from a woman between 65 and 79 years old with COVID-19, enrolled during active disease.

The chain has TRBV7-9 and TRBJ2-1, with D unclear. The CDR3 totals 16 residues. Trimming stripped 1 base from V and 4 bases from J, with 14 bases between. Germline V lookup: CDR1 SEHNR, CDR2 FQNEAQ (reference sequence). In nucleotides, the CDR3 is TGTGCCAGCAGCTTAGTCCCCGCGGAACCTTACAATGAGCAGTTCTTC. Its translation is CASSLVPAEPYNEQFF.

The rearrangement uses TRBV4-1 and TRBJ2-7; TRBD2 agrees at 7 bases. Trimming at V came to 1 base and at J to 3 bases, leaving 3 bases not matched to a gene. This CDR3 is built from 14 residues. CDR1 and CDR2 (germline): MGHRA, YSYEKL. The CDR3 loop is CASSQGEGDYEQYF. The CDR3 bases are TGCGCCAGCAGCCAAGGGGAGGGAGACTACGAGCAGTACTTC.

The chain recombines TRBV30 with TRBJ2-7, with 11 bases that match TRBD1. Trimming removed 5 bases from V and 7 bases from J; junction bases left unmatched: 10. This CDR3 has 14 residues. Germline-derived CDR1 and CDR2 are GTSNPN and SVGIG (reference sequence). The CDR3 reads CAWGIGQGAVEQYF. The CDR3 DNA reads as TGTGCCTGGGGGATAGGACAGGGGGCTGTGGAGCAGTACTTC.

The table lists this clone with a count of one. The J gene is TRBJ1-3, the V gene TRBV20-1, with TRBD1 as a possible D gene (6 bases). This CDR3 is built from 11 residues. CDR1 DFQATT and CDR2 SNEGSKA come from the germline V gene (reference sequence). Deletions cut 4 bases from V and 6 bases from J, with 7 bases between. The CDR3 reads CSAKGVNTIYF. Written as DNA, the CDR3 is TGCAGTGCTAAGGGGGTAAACACCATATATTTT.

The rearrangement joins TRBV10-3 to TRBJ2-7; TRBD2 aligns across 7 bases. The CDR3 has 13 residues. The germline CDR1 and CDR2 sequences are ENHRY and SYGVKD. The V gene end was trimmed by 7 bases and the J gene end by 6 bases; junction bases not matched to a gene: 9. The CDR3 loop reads CAITGEGSTEQYF. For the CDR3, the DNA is TGTGCCATCACCGGGGAGGGGTCAACCGAGCAGTACTTC.

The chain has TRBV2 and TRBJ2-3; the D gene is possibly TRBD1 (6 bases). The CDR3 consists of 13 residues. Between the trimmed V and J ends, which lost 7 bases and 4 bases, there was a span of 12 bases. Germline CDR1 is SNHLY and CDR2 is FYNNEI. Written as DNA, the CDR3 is TGTGCCAGCAATTCAGGGGTCTCAGATACGCAGTATTTT. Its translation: CASNSGVSDTQYF.

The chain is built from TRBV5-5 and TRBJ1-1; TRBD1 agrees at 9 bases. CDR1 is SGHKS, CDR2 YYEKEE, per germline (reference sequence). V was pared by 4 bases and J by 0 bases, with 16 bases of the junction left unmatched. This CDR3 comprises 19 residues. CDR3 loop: CASSMSPDRGRSVNTEAFF. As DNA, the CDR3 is TGTGCCAGCAGCATGTCCCCGGACAGGGGACGGTCGGTGAACACTGAAGCTTTCTTT.

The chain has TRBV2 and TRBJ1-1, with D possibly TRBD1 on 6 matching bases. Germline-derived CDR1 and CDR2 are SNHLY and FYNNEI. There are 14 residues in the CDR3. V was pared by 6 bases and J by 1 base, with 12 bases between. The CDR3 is CASRARGSNTEAFF. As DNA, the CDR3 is TGTGCCAGCAGGGCCAGGGGATCGAACACTGAAGCTTTCTTT.

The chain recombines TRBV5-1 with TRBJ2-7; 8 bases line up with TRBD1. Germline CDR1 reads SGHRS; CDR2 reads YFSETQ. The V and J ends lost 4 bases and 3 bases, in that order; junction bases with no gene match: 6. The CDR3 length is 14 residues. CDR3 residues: CASSHTGGYYEQYF. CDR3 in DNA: TGCGCCAGCAGCCATACAGGGGGGTACTACGAGCAGTACTTC. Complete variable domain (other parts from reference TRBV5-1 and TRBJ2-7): KAGVTQTPRYLIKTRGQQVTLSCSPISGHRSVSWYQQTPGQGLQFLFEYFSETQRNKGNFPGRFSGRQFSNSRSEMNVSTLELGDSALYLCASSHTGGYYEQYFGPGTRLTVT.

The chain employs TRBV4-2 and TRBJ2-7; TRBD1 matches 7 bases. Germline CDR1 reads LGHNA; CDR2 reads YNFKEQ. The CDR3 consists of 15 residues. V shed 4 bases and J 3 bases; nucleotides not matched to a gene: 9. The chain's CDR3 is CASSPRNRGVYEQYF. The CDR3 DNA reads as TGTGCCAGCAGCCCGCGAAACAGGGGAGTCTACGAGCAGTACTTC.

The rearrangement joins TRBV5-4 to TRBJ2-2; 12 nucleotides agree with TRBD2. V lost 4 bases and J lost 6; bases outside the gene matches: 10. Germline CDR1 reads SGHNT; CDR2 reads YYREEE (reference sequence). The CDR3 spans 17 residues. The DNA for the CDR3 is TGTGCCAGCAGCGCGTCCAGGGCTAGCGGGGGGGCCGGGGAGCTGTTTTTT. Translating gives CASSASRASGGAGELFF.